The following is a T cell receptor beta chain sequence with its context. This sample is drawn from a study of blood T cell repertoires in COVID-19. Study information: COVID-19 samples from acute and convalescent phases originated in the United States, Italy and Spain. The cDNA or gDNA used as material had been derived from T cells, B-cell-depleted T cells, or PBMCs.

The CDR3 spans 15 residues. In germline, CDR1 is WSHSY, CDR2 SAAADI. V lost 0 bases to trimming and J lost 3 bases, with 8 bases between them. As processed by the authors: Amplification of reference gene primers provided the estimated nucleated cell counts. The data were produced by immunoSEQ multiplex PCR, yet TCRdb's version contains in-frame clones alone and is incomplete. Clonal size and the V and J genes are those of that table, whereas D and trimming came from the DNA. The sample includes around 250,000 clones, 85% to 90% of them seen just once. The chain combines TRBV10-2 with TRBJ2-2; possibly TRBD1 for D (6 bases). The sequencing input was PBMCs or T cells enriched from blood (not recorded which). The receptor was derived from a man aged 50 to 60 who had been exposed to COVID-19. The CDR3 region has the DNA TGCGCCAGCAGTGAGTCGGACAGAGACACCGGGGAGCTGTTTTTT. Protein: CASSESDRDTGELFF.